The source of this T cell receptor beta chain is a study of shared clonotypes between healthy human individuals (dated by TCRdb to the early 2020s). For the wider study: The cohort included a few men and a couple of women between 18 and 49 years of age. To estimate repertoire size and how much clonotype sharing occurs between individuals, the study deeply sequenced the blood TCR repertoires of several healthy adults. Different laboratories and diverse techniques were used to prepare libraries and sequence TCR repertoires, to increase sequencing depth and limit assay-specific biases. Between about 0.8 and 9 billion PBMCs per donor were obtained by leukapheresis. For each donor, CD4 naive and CD4 memory were each run on three plates, CD8 naive on two plates, and CD8 memory on one plate. What the study reported, not specific to this receptor: Because the study included a small number of donors, the genetic and exposure-history diversity represented was limited. Pairwise subsampling indicated that sequencing depth was expected to affect the degree of clonotype sharing among donors. Rarefaction of sorted-subset datasets indicated incomplete sequencing despite the large sequencing depth. Higher generation probabilities were observed for clonotypes shared by all four sorted-subset donors than for non-shared clonotypes. Estimated clonotype richness was generally larger for naive than for memory subsets. Sampling was restricted to blood, and TCR repertoires in tissue are likely to differ from TCR repertoires in blood. Across a handful of donors, approximately 4.9% of naive CD4, more than 3% of naive CD8, 2.3% of memory CD4, and approximately 0.42% of memory CD8 clonotypes were shared.

The germline V gene supplies CDR1 SGDLS and CDR2 YYNGEE. The CDR3 contains 15 residues, cysteine and phenylalanine counted. Only CDR3 DNA is held: 45 bases, read in frame from base 1. Using the deep immunoSEQ assay, multiplex PCR amplified TCR CDR3 regions from genomic DNA. Genomic DNA extracted from each cell subset was distributed evenly over all wells of several immunoSEQ 96-well plates, and each plate served as one replicate. For sorted subsets, roughly 200 ng of genomic DNA, equivalent to around 31,000 T cell genomes, went into each replicate PCR. Purified libraries were measured with a Qubit 3.0 fluorometer, size-checked on a Bioanalyzer 2100, and measured again with the KAPA Library Quantification kit. Every immunoSEQ 96-well plate was sequenced on a separate single-read 150-cycle Illumina NextSeq 550 flow cell. The authors' pipeline ran thus. Because only junctional sequences without quality scores were contained in the immunoSEQ output, filtering matching that applied to full-length reads could not be performed. Sequences were annotated with PyIR, a Python wrapper for IgBLAST v1.9, using IMGT germline references to assign V/J genes and CDR3. Any read was removed if the V/J assignment was weak (E-value above 1e-6), the CDR3 was missing, or the read contained stop codons, out-of-frame junctions, or ambiguous translated residues. V3J clonotypes were defined as sequences sharing an identical inferred V gene, J gene, and CDR3 amino acid sequence. Percentage overlap between repertoires was calculated by dividing the number of shared unique clonotypes by the size of the smaller repertoire. RTK rarefaction, the Chao1 estimator, and Recon v2.1 estimates of unobserved clonotypes were used to assess repertoire richness. Generation probabilities for all TCRbeta clonotypes obtained by the gDNA method from four donors were computed using OLGA. In its TCRdb copy, this immuneACCESS table keeps in-frame sequences only and misses some clones. Where compared with another copy, unresolved V genes explain less than half of these, and the others have no known cause. V, J and clone size were drawn from that table, and D and trimming were deduced from the DNA. This sample gives 2 million to 2.5 million clones in total; approximately 94% of them show up just once. The ten most abundant clones make up more than 0.35% of the sample.

Donors were healthy HIV-negative adults with no recently reported acute infections or vaccinations. Every donor was a Caucasian adult living in Nashville, Tennessee, USA. CD4+ T cells were enriched through magnetic negative selection, after which naive cells were positively selected on CD45RA and the remaining negative fraction served as the memory subset. Blood was collected by leukapheresis, and PBMCs were isolated by Ficoll-Histopaque density gradient centrifugation and then cryopreserved in liquid nitrogen vapor phase. Analytical flow cytometry was used to check the purity and quantity of every magnetically sorted T cell population. Each sorted fraction had its genomic DNA isolated and then quantified by UV absorbance on a Nanodrop 2000c. This clone was picked up one time. Its antigen is still unknown. The junction shows a germline mismatch at one end, possibly a read error.

The source material was naive CD4+ T cells from PBMCs. The cell subset or site label here, explained by the study, means: CD45RA+ positively selected. The rearranged chain carries TRBV9 and TRBJ2-1, with TRBD2 identical over 7 junction bases. The TCR comes from a man between 18 and 29 years old in good health. Some clones in this sample may be carry-over from other donors' samples. The bases are TGTGCCAGCAGCCTCCGGGACTACTCCTCCAATGAGCAGTTCTTC. Protein translation: CASSLRDYSSNEQFF.